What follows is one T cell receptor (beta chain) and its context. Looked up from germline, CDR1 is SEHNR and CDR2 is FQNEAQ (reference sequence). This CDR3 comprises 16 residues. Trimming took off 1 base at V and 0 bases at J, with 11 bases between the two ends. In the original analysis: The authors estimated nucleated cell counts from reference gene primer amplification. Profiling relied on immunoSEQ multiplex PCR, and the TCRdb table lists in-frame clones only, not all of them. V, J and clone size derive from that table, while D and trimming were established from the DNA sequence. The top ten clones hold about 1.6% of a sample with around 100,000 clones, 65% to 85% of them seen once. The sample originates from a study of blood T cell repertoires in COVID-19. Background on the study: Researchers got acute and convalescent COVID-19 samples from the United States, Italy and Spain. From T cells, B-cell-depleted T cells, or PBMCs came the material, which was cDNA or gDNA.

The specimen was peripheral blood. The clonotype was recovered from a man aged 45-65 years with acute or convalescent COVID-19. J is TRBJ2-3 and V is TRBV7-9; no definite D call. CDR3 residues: CASSLVSGPSTDTQYF. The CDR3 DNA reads TGTGCCAGCAGCTTAGTCTCAGGTCCGAGCACAGATACGCAGTATTTT. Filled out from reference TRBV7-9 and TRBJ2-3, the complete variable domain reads DTGVSQNPRHKITKRGQNVTFRCDPISEHNRLYWYRQTLGQGPEFLTYFQNEAQLEKSRLLSDRFSAERPKGSFSTLEIQRTEQGDSAMYLCASSLVSGPSTDTQYFGPGTRLTVL.